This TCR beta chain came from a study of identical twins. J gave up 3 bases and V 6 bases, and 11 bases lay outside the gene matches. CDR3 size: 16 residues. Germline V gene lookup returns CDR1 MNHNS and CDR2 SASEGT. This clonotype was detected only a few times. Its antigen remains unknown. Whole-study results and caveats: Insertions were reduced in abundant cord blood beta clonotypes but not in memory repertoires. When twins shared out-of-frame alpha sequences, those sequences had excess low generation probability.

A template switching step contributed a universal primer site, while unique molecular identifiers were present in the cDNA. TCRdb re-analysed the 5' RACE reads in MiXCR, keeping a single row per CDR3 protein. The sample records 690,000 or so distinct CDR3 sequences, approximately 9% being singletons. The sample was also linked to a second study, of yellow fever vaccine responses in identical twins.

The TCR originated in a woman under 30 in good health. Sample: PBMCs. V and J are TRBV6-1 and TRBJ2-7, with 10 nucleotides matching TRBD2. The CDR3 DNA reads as TGTGCCAGCAGCCCCTTCCGTAGCGGGGGGTACTACGAGCAGTACTTC. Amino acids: CASSPFRSGGYYEQYF.